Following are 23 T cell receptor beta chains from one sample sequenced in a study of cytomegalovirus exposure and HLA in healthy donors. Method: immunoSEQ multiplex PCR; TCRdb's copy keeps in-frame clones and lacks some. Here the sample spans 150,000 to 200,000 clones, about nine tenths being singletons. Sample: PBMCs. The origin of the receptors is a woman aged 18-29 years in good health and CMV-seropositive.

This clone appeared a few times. CDR3 loop: CASSQPLPGDYGYTF. The DNA for the CDR3 is TGCGCCAGCAGCCAACCTCTCCCAGGGGACTATGGCTACACCTTC. The chain recombines TRBV4-1 with TRBJ1-2; the D gene is possibly TRBD1 (6 bases). Germline values: CDR1 MGHRA, CDR2 YSYEKL. This CDR3 region has 15 residues. V lost 2 bases and J lost 3, with 13 bases in between.

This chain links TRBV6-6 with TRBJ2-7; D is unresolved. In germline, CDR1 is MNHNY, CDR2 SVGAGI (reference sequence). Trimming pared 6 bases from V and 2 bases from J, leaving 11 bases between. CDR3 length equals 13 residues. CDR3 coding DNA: TGTGCCAGCAGACAAGACACCCCCTACGAGCAGTACTTC. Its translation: CASRQDTPYEQYF.

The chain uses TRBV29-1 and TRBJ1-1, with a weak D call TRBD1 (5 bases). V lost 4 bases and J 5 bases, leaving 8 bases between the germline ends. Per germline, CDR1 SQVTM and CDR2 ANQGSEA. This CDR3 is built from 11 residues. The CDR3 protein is CSVVQGTEAFF. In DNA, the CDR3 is TGCAGCGTTGTCCAGGGTACTGAAGCTTTCTTT.

The CDR3 spells CASSVTGGVTEAFF. CDR3 in DNA: TGTGCCAGCAGTGTGACAGGGGGAGTCACTGAAGCTTTCTTT. The V gene is TRBV6-1, the J gene TRBJ1-1; TRBD1 aligns across 9 bases. The CDR3 is made up of 14 amino acids. Losses at the gene ends were 4 bases for V and 4 bases for J; bases not matched to a gene: 4. Germline values: CDR1 MNHNS, CDR2 SASEGT.

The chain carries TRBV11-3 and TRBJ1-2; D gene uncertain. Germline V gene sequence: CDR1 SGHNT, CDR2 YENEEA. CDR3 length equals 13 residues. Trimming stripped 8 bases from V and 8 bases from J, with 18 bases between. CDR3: CASAGRVSRGYTF. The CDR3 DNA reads TGTGCCAGCGCCGGGAGAGTCTCGCGCGGCTACACCTTC.

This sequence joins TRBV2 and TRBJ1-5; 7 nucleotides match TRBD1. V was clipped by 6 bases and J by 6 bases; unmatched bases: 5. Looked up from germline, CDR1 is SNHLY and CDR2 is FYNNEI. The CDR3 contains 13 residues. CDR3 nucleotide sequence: TGTGCCAGCAGCGACAGGGAAGGTCAGCCCCAGCATTTT. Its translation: CASSDREGQPQHF.

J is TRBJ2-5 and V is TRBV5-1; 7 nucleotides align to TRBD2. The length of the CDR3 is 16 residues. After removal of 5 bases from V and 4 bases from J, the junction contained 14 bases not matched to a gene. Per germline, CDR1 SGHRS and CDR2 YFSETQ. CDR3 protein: CASRALKAGDAETQYF. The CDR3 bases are TGCGCCAGCAGGGCGTTGAAGGCGGGAGATGCAGAGACCCAGTACTTC.

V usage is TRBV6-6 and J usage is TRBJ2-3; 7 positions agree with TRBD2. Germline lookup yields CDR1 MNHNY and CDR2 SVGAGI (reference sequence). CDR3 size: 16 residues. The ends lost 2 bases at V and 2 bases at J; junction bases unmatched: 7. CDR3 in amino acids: CASSYTSASLTDTQYF. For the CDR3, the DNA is TGTGCCAGCAGTTACACTAGCGCCTCTCTCACAGATACGCAGTATTTT.

Here the CDR3 reads CASATRDTQYF. The CDR3 region has the DNA TGTGCCAGTGCAACCCGGGATACGCAGTATTTT. The genes are TRBV6-6 and TRBJ2-3; D unresolved. Germline V lookup: CDR1 MNHNY, CDR2 SVGAGI (reference sequence). The CDR3 extends over 11 amino acids. Trimming left V 9 bases short and J 6 bases short, with 10 bases between.

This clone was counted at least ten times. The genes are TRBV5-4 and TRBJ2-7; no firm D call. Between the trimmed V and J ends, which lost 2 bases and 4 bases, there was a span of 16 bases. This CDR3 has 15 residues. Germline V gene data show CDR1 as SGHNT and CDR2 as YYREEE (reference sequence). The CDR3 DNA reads TGTGCCAGCAGCTTCAACTTCTCCCCTCTTTACGAGCAGTACTTC. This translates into CASSFNFSPLYEQYF.

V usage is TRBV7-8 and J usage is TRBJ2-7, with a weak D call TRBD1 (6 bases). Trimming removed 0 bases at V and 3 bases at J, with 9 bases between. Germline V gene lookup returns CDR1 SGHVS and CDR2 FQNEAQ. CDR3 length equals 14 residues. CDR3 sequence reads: CASSLASGVYEQYF. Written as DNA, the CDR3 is TGTGCCAGCAGCTTAGCTTCAGGGGTCTACGAGCAGTACTTC.

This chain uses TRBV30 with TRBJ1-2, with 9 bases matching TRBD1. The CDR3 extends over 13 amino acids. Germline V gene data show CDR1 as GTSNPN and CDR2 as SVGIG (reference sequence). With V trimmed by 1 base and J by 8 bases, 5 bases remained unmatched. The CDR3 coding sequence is TGTGCCTGGAGTGAGGGACAGGGAAGCGGCTACACCTTC. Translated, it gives CAWSEGQGSGYTF.

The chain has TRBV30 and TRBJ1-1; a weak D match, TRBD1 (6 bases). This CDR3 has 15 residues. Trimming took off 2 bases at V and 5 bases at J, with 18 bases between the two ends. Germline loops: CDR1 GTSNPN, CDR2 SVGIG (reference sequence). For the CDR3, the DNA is TGTGCCTGGAGTATACCCAAACAGGGCCGAACTGAAGCTTTCTTT. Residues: CAWSIPKQGRTEAFF.

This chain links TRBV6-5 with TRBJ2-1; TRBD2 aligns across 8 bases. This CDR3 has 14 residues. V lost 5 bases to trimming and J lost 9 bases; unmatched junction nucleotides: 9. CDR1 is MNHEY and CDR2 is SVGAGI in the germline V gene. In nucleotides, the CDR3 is TGTGCCAGCAGTCTTACGACTAGCGTGTTTGAGCAGTTCTTC. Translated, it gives CASSLTTSVFEQFF.

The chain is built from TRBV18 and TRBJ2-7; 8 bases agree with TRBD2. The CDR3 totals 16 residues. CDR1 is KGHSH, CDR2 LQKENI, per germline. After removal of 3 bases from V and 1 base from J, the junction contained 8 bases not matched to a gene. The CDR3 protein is CASSPSTSGKSYEQYF. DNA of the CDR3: TGTGCCAGCTCACCTTCTACTAGCGGAAAATCCTACGAGCAGTACTTC.

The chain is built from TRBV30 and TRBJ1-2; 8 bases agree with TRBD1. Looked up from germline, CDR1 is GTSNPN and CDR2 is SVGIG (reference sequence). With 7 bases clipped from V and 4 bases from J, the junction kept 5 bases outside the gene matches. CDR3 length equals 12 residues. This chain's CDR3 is CASGQAIYGYTF. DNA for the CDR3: TGTGCCTCGGGACAGGCGATCTATGGCTACACCTTC.

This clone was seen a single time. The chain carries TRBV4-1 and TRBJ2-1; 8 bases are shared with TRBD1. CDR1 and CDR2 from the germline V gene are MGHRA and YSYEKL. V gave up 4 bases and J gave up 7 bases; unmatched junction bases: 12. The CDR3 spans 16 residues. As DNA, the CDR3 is TGCGCCAGCAGCCTAACGATGGTTCAGGGGGCAAATGAGCAGTTCTTC. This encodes CASSLTMVQGANEQFF.

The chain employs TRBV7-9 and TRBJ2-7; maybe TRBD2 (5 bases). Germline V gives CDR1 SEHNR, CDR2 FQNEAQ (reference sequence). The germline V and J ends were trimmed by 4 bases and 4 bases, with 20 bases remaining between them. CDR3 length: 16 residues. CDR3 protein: CASSSTLGSATYEQYF. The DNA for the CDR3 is TGTGCCAGCAGCTCAACCTTAGGTAGCGCGACGTACGAGCAGTACTTC.

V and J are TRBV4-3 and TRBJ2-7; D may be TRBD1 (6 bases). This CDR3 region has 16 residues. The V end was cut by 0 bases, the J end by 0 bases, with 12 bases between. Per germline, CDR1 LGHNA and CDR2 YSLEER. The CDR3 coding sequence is TGCGCCAGCAGCCAAGATCTGGACAGTCACTCCTACGAGCAGTACTTC. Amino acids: CASSQDLDSHSYEQYF.

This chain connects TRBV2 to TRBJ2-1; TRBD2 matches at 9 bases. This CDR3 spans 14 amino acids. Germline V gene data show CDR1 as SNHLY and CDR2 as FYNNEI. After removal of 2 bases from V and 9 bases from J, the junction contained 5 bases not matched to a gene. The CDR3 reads CASSELAGIGEQFF. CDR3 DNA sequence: TGTGCCAGCAGTGAACTAGCGGGAATTGGTGAGCAGTTCTTC.

The CDR3 DNA is TGTGCCAGCAGCTGGGAGGGGCAGCAAGAGACCCAGTACTTC. This sequence encodes CASSWEGQQETQYF. The chain couples TRBV5-6 to TRBJ2-5, with 7 bases aligning to TRBD2. Germline V gene data show CDR1 as SGHDT and CDR2 as YYEEEE. This CDR3 has 14 amino acids. Unmatched junction bases numbered 4, after V lost 3 bases and J lost 2 bases.

The CDR3 protein is CAGKGHLNTEAFF. The DNA of the CDR3 is TGTGCCGGAAAGGGACACTTGAACACTGAAGCTTTCTTT. This chain connects TRBV2 to TRBJ1-1, with D possibly being TRBD1 (6 bases). Trimming took off 11 bases at V and 0 bases at J, with 13 bases between the two ends. There are 13 residues in the CDR3. Germline lookup yields CDR1 SNHLY and CDR2 FYNNEI.

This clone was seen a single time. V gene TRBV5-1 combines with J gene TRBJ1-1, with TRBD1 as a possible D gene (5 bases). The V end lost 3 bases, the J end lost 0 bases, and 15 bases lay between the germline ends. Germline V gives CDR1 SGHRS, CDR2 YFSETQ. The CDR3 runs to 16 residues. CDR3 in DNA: TGCGCCAGCAGCTATATGTCCGGCAGGGTGAACACTGAAGCTTTCTTT. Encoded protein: CASSYMSGRVNTEAFF.